The 25 T cell receptor beta chains below were found in one sample sequenced in a study of a mutant IDH1 vaccine in newly diagnosed glioma. As for time point: baseline, week 1 (first vaccination visit). Treatment specified: pre-vaccination baseline after standard-of-care therapy. Some clones are missing from TCRdb's copy, which holds only in-frame ones; the method was immunoSEQ multiplex PCR. The sample holds 92,000 or so clones, around 80% seen once. The input for sequencing was PBMCs, taken from a glioma patient treated with radiotherapy, temozolomide or both. All receptors derive from a man aged 40-55 years with glioma. Some clones in this sample may be carry-over from other donors' samples.

This chain links TRBV6-5 with TRBJ2-5, with D possibly being TRBD1 or TRBD2 (5 bases each). Germline-derived CDR1 and CDR2 are MNHEY and SVGAGI. V shed 0 bases and J shed 4 bases, with 9 bases lying between them. The CDR3 consists of 14 residues. The CDR3 DNA sequence: TGTGCCAGCAGTTACTCTGGGACCCTAGAGACCCAGTACTTC. It codes for CASSYSGTLETQYF.

The chain has TRBV6-5 and TRBJ1-2; 8 bases fit TRBD1. V lost 6 bases, J lost 7 bases, and 7 bases stayed unmatched. CDR3 length: 13 amino acids. CDR1 and CDR2 from the germline V gene are MNHEY and SVGAGI. The CDR3 sequence: CASSRQGSGGYTF. CDR3 in DNA: TGTGCCAGCAGCCGACAGGGGTCCGGTGGCTACACCTTC.

The chain has TRBV4-1 and TRBJ1-4, with a weak D call TRBD1 (5 bases). Trimming left V 4 bases short and J 3 bases short, with 9 bases between. Germline loops: CDR1 MGHRA, CDR2 YSYEKL. This CDR3 region has 14 residues. The CDR3 DNA sequence: TGCGCCAGCAGCCTCGCGGGGGCTAATGAAAAACTGTTTTTT. It encodes CASSLAGANEKLFF.

The J gene is TRBJ2-1, the V gene TRBV7-9; D remains ambiguous. The CDR3 is 12 residues long. The V and J ends lost 5 bases and 10 bases respectively, with 12 bases between them. In germline, CDR1 is SEHNR, CDR2 FQNEAQ (reference sequence). For the CDR3, the DNA is TGTGCCAGCAGCCCCCCTGCTGAGGAGCAGTTCTTC. This encodes CASSPPAEEQFF.

V gene TRBV2 combines with J gene TRBJ2-6, with 7 bases that match TRBD1. The V segment lost 10 bases and the J segment 0 bases; nucleotides outside the gene matches: 9. The CDR3 has 16 residues. The V gene's germline CDR1 is SNHLY and CDR2 FYNNEI. The CDR3 region has the DNA TGTGCCACTAGACAGGGATACATCTCTGGGGCCAACGTCCTGACTTTC. Translated, it gives CATRQGYISGANVLTF.

This chain joins TRBV29-1 and TRBJ2-2; weak D call: TRBD1 (6 bases). The CDR3 totals 14 residues. The V gene lost 5 bases and the J gene lost 2 bases, with 12 bases spanning the gap. Germline V gene lookup returns CDR1 SQVTM and CDR2 ANQGSEA. CDR3 region: CSVWGHRNTGELFF. The CDR3 nucleotides read TGCAGCGTTTGGGGGCATCGTAACACCGGGGAGCTGTTTTTT.

The gene calls are TRBV2 and TRBJ1-5; D uncertain. The CDR3 totals 16 residues. CDR1 is SNHLY and CDR2 is FYNNEI in the germline V gene. Trimming took 6 bases from V and 2 from J, leaving 17 bases between them. CDR3 region: CASSSSLLRGNQPQHF. CDR3 nucleotide sequence: TGTGCCAGCAGCTCCTCCCTTTTGCGGGGCAATCAGCCCCAGCATTTT.

This sequence joins TRBV30 and TRBJ1-4; D not resolved. The CDR3 runs to 15 residues. The germline CDR1 and CDR2 sequences are GTSNPN and SVGIG (reference sequence). Trimming stripped 5 bases from V and 8 bases from J, with 21 bases between. CDR3 loop: CAWGPPTSLEEKLFF. The CDR3 nucleotides are TGTGCCTGGGGCCCACCCACTTCCTTGGAGGAAAAACTGTTTTTT.

The chain carries TRBV25-1 and TRBJ2-3; D may be TRBD1 (5 bases). The germline V and J ends were trimmed by 4 bases and 2 bases, with 10 bases remaining between them. Germline-derived CDR1 and CDR2 are MGHDK and SYGVNS. The CDR3 consists of 14 residues. The CDR3 is CASSAGLYTDTQYF. Written as DNA, the CDR3 is TGTGCCAGCAGTGCAGGGCTATACACAGATACGCAGTATTTT.

V usage is TRBV4-1 and J usage is TRBJ2-7; 11 bases match TRBD2. Germline trimming cut 3 bases from V and 2 bases from J; bases unmatched to any gene: 9. Germline V gene data show CDR1 as MGHRA and CDR2 as YSYEKL. There are 17 residues in the CDR3. The CDR3 spells CASSQGGGSGGAYEQYF. The DNA for the CDR3 is TGCGCCAGCAGCCAGGGGGGAGGTAGCGGGGGGGCCTACGAGCAGTACTTC.

The J gene is TRBJ2-7, the V gene TRBV7-2; TRBD1 matches at 8 bases. The CDR3 is made up of 15 amino acids. The V gene's germline CDR1 is SGHTA and CDR2 FQGNSA. With V trimmed by 3 bases and J by 4 bases, 8 bases remained unmatched. The CDR3 protein is CASSFDRGGPYEQYF. CDR3 nucleotides: TGTGCCAGCAGCTTCGACAGGGGAGGTCCGTACGAGCAGTACTTC.

The chain uses TRBV30 and TRBJ1-5, with D possibly being TRBD1 (6 bases). Trimming removed 2 bases from V and 6 bases from J, with 17 bases in between. The CDR3 extends over 15 amino acids. Germline V gives CDR1 GTSNPN, CDR2 SVGIG (reference sequence). CDR3 amino acids: CAWSPVLDSLQPQHF. The CDR3 DNA is TGTGCCTGGAGTCCAGTACTGGACAGTCTTCAGCCCCAGCATTTT.

This rearrangement joins TRBV6-5 to TRBJ1-3; a weak D match, TRBD1 (5 bases). The V end was cut by 6 bases, the J end by 4 bases, with 16 bases between. Germline CDR1 is MNHEY and CDR2 is SVGAGI. CDR3 size: 15 residues. For the CDR3, the DNA is TGTGCCAGCAGGGGTGAAGGGACTTTCGGAAACACCATATATTTT. Its protein product is CASRGEGTFGNTIYF.

V gene TRBV2 combines with J gene TRBJ1-2; 8 bases fit TRBD1. Unmatched junction bases numbered 6, after V lost 2 bases and J lost 7 bases. Germline CDR1 and CDR2: SNHLY and FYNNEI. There are 14 residues in the CDR3. The CDR3: CASSETSGGSGYTF. In DNA, the CDR3 is TGTGCCAGCAGTGAAACGTCAGGGGGCTCTGGCTACACCTTC.

This chain connects TRBV13 to TRBJ2-7, with no clear D. CDR1 and CDR2 (germline): PRHDT, FYEKMQ (reference sequence). This CDR3 is 13 amino acids long. With 5 bases removed from V and 2 bases from J, the gap between germline ends came to 10 bases. In DNA, the CDR3 is TGTGCCAGCAGCCCACTAACTACCTACGAGCAGTACTTC. It is translated as CASSPLTTYEQYF.

The genes are TRBV5-6 and TRBJ1-2; 9 bases map to TRBD1. Looked up from germline, CDR1 is SGHDT and CDR2 is YYEEEE. V shed 0 bases, J shed 4 bases, and the junction held 4 bases outside the gene matches. CDR3 size: 15 residues. This chain's CDR3 is CASSLDRGLGYGYTF. The CDR3 bases are TGTGCCAGCAGCTTGGACAGGGGGCTTGGCTATGGCTACACCTTC.

The gene calls are TRBV27 and TRBJ2-7; D is undetermined. Germline-derived CDR1 and CDR2 are MNHEY and SMNVEV (reference sequence). CDR3 length equals 15 residues. V was shortened by 2 bases and J by 2 bases, with 13 bases between the two germline ends. The CDR3: CASSLVKTIPYEQYF. CDR3 in DNA: TGTGCCAGCAGTTTAGTCAAGACAATCCCCTACGAGCAGTACTTC.

The chain recombines TRBV9 with TRBJ2-1; tentative D call: TRBD2 (5 bases). CDR1 SGDLS and CDR2 YYNGEE come from the germline V gene. The CDR3 is made up of 17 amino acids. V shed 0 bases and J shed 6 bases, with 19 bases lying between them. The CDR3 coding sequence is TGTGCCAGCAGCGTAGGCCCCGGGGTGCGGTTGGGCAATGAGCAGTTCTTC. It codes for CASSVGPGVRLGNEQFF.

This clone was picked up many times. This CDR3 reads CASSLVAAEAFF. CDR3 in DNA: TGTGCCAGCAGCTTAGTTGCCGCTGAAGCTTTCTTT. V and J are TRBV7-9 and TRBJ1-1; D is uncertain. The germline V gene has CDR1 SEHNR and CDR2 FQNEAQ (reference sequence). Trimming removed 1 base from V and 6 bases from J, with 6 bases in between. The CDR3 length is 12 residues.

The chain couples TRBV13 to TRBJ2-5, with TRBD2 matching over 8 bases. Germline CDR1 reads PRHDT; CDR2 reads FYEKMQ (reference sequence). V was clipped by 4 bases and J by 7 bases; unmatched bases: 5. The CDR3 runs to 13 residues. DNA for the CDR3: TGTGCCAGCAGCTCCCGGGGGGGCGTGACCCAGTACTTC. Protein: CASSSRGGVTQYF.

This clone was detected only once. J is TRBJ1-1 and V is TRBV7-2; unclear D gene. There are 15 residues in the CDR3. The V gene's germline CDR1 is SGHTA and CDR2 FQGNSA. The V end lost 2 bases, the J end lost 5 bases, and 15 bases lay between the germline ends. The CDR3 sequence is CASSLNSDGKTEAFF. CDR3 in DNA: TGTGCCAGCAGCTTAAATTCGGACGGGAAGACTGAAGCTTTCTTT.

This clone came up once. One end of the junction varies from germline; a read error may be responsible. The CDR3 sequence is CASFEAQNGKLFF. In nucleotides, the CDR3 is TGTGCCAGTTTCGAGGCCCAGAATGGAAAACTGTTTTTT. This chain connects TRBV2 to TRBJ1-4; no clear D. The CDR3 runs to 13 residues. CDR1 is SNHLY, CDR2 FYNNEI, per germline.

The chain employs TRBV7-9 and TRBJ2-6, with D perhaps matching TRBD1 (6 bases). V was clipped by 0 bases and J by 4 bases, with 7 bases between them. CDR3 length equals 15 residues. Germline lookup yields CDR1 SEHNR and CDR2 FQNEAQ (reference sequence). The CDR3 nucleotides read TGTGCCAGCAGCTTAGCGGGGGCAGGGGCCAACGTCCTGACTTTC. As protein: CASSLAGAGANVLTF.

The V and J genes are TRBV6-1 and TRBJ1-6; weak D call: TRBD1 (6 bases). Looked up from germline, CDR1 is MNHNS and CDR2 is SASEGT. The CDR3 is 17 amino acids. V lost 2 bases and J 7 bases, leaving 18 bases between the germline ends. The CDR3 loop is CASSEHNGGRVNSPLHF. The CDR3 DNA is TGTGCCAGCAGTGAACACAACGGGGGGCGCGTCAATTCACCCCTCCACTTT.

The chain has TRBV7-9 and TRBJ2-4, with TRBD2 matching 7 bases. Unmatched junction bases numbered 6, after V lost 2 bases and J lost 8 bases. The CDR3 runs to 14 residues. CDR1 SEHNR and CDR2 FQNEAQ come from the germline V gene (reference sequence). CDR3 bases: TGTGCCAGCAGCTTAACGGAGGGAGGGGACATTCAGTACTTC. Residues: CASSLTEGGDIQYF.